Listed here are 28 T cell receptor beta chains from one sample, sequenced in a study of T cell changes during pregnancy in multiple sclerosis. TCRdb's table, derived via immunoSEQ multiplex PCR, lists solely in-frame clones and lacks some. The sample contains over 55,000 clones, around 94% of which appear only once. Sample: CD8+ T cells from peripheral blood mononuclear cells, taken in the third trimester of pregnancy. These receptors came from a female donor with multiple sclerosis, enrolled in a pregnancy study.

This sequence joins TRBV10-1 and TRBJ2-5; tentatively, D is TRBD1 (6 bases). This CDR3 has 15 residues. Trimming took 5 bases from V and 2 from J, leaving 15 bases between them. The germline CDR1 and CDR2 sequences are WNHNN and SYGVQD (reference sequence). CDR3: CASSSGQTMQETQYF. The CDR3 nucleotides read TGCGCCAGCAGTTCTGGACAGACTATGCAAGAGACCCAGTACTTC.

The chain links TRBV4-1 to TRBJ1-2, with D possibly matching TRBD1 (6 bases). With 1 base removed from V and 5 bases from J, the gap between germline ends came to 14 bases. The CDR3 sequence is 15 residues long. Germline-derived CDR1 and CDR2 are MGHRA and YSYEKL. In nucleotides, the CDR3 is TGCGCCAGCAGCCAAGTCGCAGGGGTGGGGTATGGCTACACCTTC. This sequence encodes CASSQVAGVGYGYTF.

In DNA form, the CDR3 reads TGTGCCAGCAGCGTAGAGGGGACTGGCTGGGAAAATGAGCAGTTCTTC. Protein product: CASSVEGTGWENEQFF. The chain carries TRBV9 and TRBJ2-1, with D perhaps matching TRBD2 (6 bases). The germline V gene encodes CDR1 SGDLS and CDR2 YYNGEE. V was trimmed by 0 bases and J by 7 bases, leaving 17 bases between them. This CDR3 is 16 amino acids long.

The chain joins TRBV11-2 to TRBJ2-1; TRBD2 matches 9 bases. The length of the CDR3 is 16 residues. Germline V gene sequence: CDR1 SGHAT, CDR2 FQNNGV. The trim removed 5 bases at V and 4 bases at J, leaving 9 bases unmatched. CDR3 protein: CASSPSGTTQYNEQFF. CDR3 DNA sequence: TGTGCCAGCAGCCCTAGCGGGACTACGCAATACAATGAGCAGTTCTTC.

The CDR3 DNA reads as TGTGCCAGCACCCTGGGGGCAATGAACACTGAAGCTTTCTTT. It encodes CASTLGAMNTEAFF. The V gene is TRBV28, the J gene TRBJ1-1; maybe TRBD1 (6 bases). The germline V gene has CDR1 MDHEN and CDR2 SYDVKM. The CDR3 sequence is 14 residues long. Deletions cut 7 bases from V and 0 bases from J, with 12 bases between.

This sequence joins TRBV11-2 and TRBJ2-1; 11 nucleotides agree with TRBD1. Germline lookup yields CDR1 SGHAT and CDR2 FQNNGV. The CDR3 runs to 13 residues. With V trimmed by 3 bases and J by 15 bases, 7 bases remained unmatched. CDR3 protein: CASSLSSGTGGFF. The DNA of the CDR3 is TGTGCCAGCAGCTTGTCGTCGGGGACAGGGGGGTTCTTC.

The chain recombines TRBV6-5 with TRBJ1-5; 9 positions agree with TRBD1. After removal of 5 bases from V and 1 base from J, the junction contained 3 bases not matched to a gene. The CDR3 is 15 amino acids. CDR1 is MNHEY and CDR2 is SVGAGI in the germline V gene. CDR3 DNA: TGTGCCAGCAGTCCGGGACAGGGAAGCAATCAGCCCCAGCATTTT. Its translation is CASSPGQGSNQPQHF.

This chain links TRBV18 with TRBJ1-1, with TRBD1 matching over 7 bases. Germline loops: CDR1 KGHSH, CDR2 LQKENI. The CDR3 has 15 amino acids. V lost 6 bases, J lost 8 bases, and 15 bases stayed unmatched. CDR3 protein: CASSLTSPTGDEAFF. CDR3 nucleotides: TGTGCCAGCTCCCTAACAAGCCCCACAGGGGACGAAGCTTTCTTT.

This chain links TRBV14 with TRBJ2-3, with TRBD2 matching 7 bases. The CDR3 is made up of 15 amino acids. CDR1 is SGHDN and CDR2 is FVKESK in the germline V gene. After removal of 3 bases from V and 2 bases from J, the junction contained 5 bases not matched to a gene. The CDR3 DNA reads as TGTGCCAGCAGCCAGTACCGACTAGCCACAGATACGCAGTATTTT. This encodes CASSQYRLATDTQYF.

This chain joins TRBV27 and TRBJ2-3; a possible D gene is TRBD2 (5 bases). There are 14 residues in the CDR3. The V and J ends lost 7 bases and 5 bases respectively, with 16 bases between them. The V gene's germline CDR1 is MNHEY and CDR2 SMNVEV (reference sequence). CDR3 DNA sequence: TGTGCCAGCACCCCTGGCGGGTGGGGAGATACGCAGTATTTT. As protein: CASTPGGWGDTQYF.

In this sample, this clone turned up once. This sequence joins TRBV7-9 and TRBJ1-2, with 9 bases matching TRBD1. The CDR3 runs 15 residues. The V and J ends lost 5 bases and 5 bases, in that order; junction bases with no gene match: 9. Germline V lookup: CDR1 SEHNR, CDR2 FQNEAQ (reference sequence). CDR3 bases: TGTGCCAGCAGCCTAAAGGGGGACAGGGAATATGGCTACACCTTC. This codes for CASSLKGDREYGYTF.

The genes are TRBV4-1 and TRBJ2-5; tentatively, D is TRBD2 (6 bases). Looked up from germline, CDR1 is MGHRA and CDR2 is YSYEKL. The CDR3 spans 14 residues. Trimming left V 1 base short and J 4 bases short, with 10 bases between. Here the CDR3 reads CASSQVQAGETQYF. For the CDR3, the DNA is TGCGCCAGCAGCCAAGTACAAGCGGGAGAGACCCAGTACTTC.

The V and J genes are TRBV28 and TRBJ1-5; 7 bases line up with TRBD1. The germline V gene encodes CDR1 MDHEN and CDR2 SYDVKM. This CDR3 has 14 residues. V gave up 5 bases and J gave up 1 base; unmatched junction bases: 2. CDR3: CASSTTGSNQPQHF. As DNA, the CDR3 is TGTGCCAGCAGTACGACAGGGAGCAATCAGCCCCAGCATTTT.

The chain uses TRBV5-6 and TRBJ1-3; weak D call: TRBD1 (5 bases). Germline V CDR1 and CDR2: SGHDT, YYEEEE. The CDR3 consists of 13 residues. The V gene lost 0 bases and the J gene lost 8 bases, with 9 bases spanning the gap. CDR3 loop: CASSLGGGDTIYF. CDR3 coding DNA: TGTGCCAGCAGCTTGGGCGGGGGAGACACCATATATTTT.

The V gene is TRBV15, the J gene TRBJ2-7; TRBD2 agrees at 12 bases. Per the germline V gene, CDR1 is LNHNV and CDR2 is YYDKDF (reference sequence). CDR3 length: 21 residues. Unmatched junction bases numbered 20, after V lost 2 bases and J lost 3 bases. The CDR3 DNA reads TGTGCCACCAGCAGATTTGGCGGGCCACGACTAGCGGGAGAGGGAGGCTACGAGCAGTACTTC. It codes for CATSRFGGPRLAGEGGYEQYF. The variable domain in full, completed from reference TRBV15 and TRBJ2-7, reads DAMVIQNPRYQVTQFGKPVTLSCSQTLNHNVMYWYQQKSSQAPKLLFHYYDKDFNNEADTPDNFQSRRPNTSFCFLDIRSPGLGDTAMYLCATSRFGGPRLAGEGGYEQYFGPGTRLTVT.

Note on this clone: A read error may produce the germline difference seen at one junction end. J is TRBJ2-7 and V is TRBV6-1; D is perhaps TRBD2 (6 bases). CDR3 length equals 10 residues. Germline-derived CDR1 and CDR2 are MNHNS and SASEGT. The CDR3: CASSSGTEGF. CDR3 nucleotides: TGTGCCAGCAGTTCCGGGACGGAGGGTTTC.

The chain joins TRBV10-3 to TRBJ2-7, with 9 bases matching TRBD1. The J segment lost 3 bases and the V segment lost 10 bases, leaving 10 bases of the junction unmatched. The CDR3 contains 14 residues. Germline values: CDR1 ENHRY, CDR2 SYGVKD. The CDR3 DNA is TGTGCCACCTCTCCGGGACAGGGAGACTACGAGCAGTACTTC. Residues: CATSPGQGDYEQYF.

As DNA, the CDR3 is TGTGCCAGCAGCTTAGAACAGTTAGATGAAAAACTGTTTTTT. Residues: CASSLEQLDEKLFF. The J gene is TRBJ1-4, the V gene TRBV7-9, with D unclear. This CDR3 region has 14 residues. V lost 1 base and J 6 bases, leaving 9 bases between the germline ends. From germline, CDR1 is SEHNR and CDR2 FQNEAQ (reference sequence).

This clone was observed a single time. The chain joins TRBV10-1 to TRBJ2-1; TRBD2 matches at 11 bases. The V gene's germline CDR1 is WNHNN and CDR2 SYGVQD (reference sequence). Germline trimming cut 6 bases from V and 2 bases from J; bases unmatched to any gene: 9. This CDR3 comprises 17 residues. CDR3 DNA sequence: TGCGCCAGCAGCGGGACTAGCGGAGGAGCCCCCTACAATGAGCAGTTCTTC. It yields the protein CASSGTSGGAPYNEQFF.

There are a few counts of this clone. The chain links TRBV6-5 to TRBJ1-3; D is ambiguous. The V gene lost 8 bases and the J gene lost 0 bases, with 11 bases spanning the gap. This CDR3 has 14 amino acids. CDR1 MNHEY and CDR2 SVGAGI come from the germline V gene. The CDR3 loop is CASLTSRSGNTIYF. CDR3 nucleotides: TGTGCCAGCCTTACAAGTCGCTCTGGAAACACCATATATTTT.

The chain is built from TRBV4-1 and TRBJ2-1; 10 positions agree with TRBD2. The CDR3 has 18 amino acids. V shed 3 bases and J 8 bases; nucleotides not matched to a gene: 16. Looked up from germline, CDR1 is MGHRA and CDR2 is YSYEKL. The chain's CDR3 is CASSHVKGGASGSDEQFF. Written as DNA, the CDR3 is TGCGCCAGCAGCCATGTCAAGGGTGGGGCTAGCGGGAGTGATGAGCAGTTCTTC.

This chain links TRBV5-6 with TRBJ1-2; 10 bases agree with TRBD1. Trimming at V came to 4 bases and at J to 1 base, leaving 4 bases not matched to a gene. Germline V gives CDR1 SGHDT, CDR2 YYEEEE. There are 15 residues in the CDR3. The CDR3 nucleotides are TGTGCCAGCAGCCCCTGGGACAGGGGTAACTATGGCTACACCTTC. This codes for CASSPWDRGNYGYTF.

This chain uses TRBV14 with TRBJ2-7, with 8 bases fitting TRBD2. V trimming: 0 bases; J trimming: 4 bases; junction bases outside the gene matches: 17. CDR1 SGHDN and CDR2 FVKESK come from the germline V gene. The CDR3 extends over 19 amino acids. This CDR3 reads CASSQDFMARSGSVYEQYF. CDR3 DNA: TGTGCCAGCAGCCAAGATTTTATGGCGAGAAGCGGGAGTGTGTACGAGCAGTACTTC.

The V call is TRBV5-1, the J call TRBJ2-3; maybe TRBD2 (5 bases). Germline V lookup: CDR1 SGHRS, CDR2 YFSETQ. V lost 4 bases to trimming and J lost 2 bases, with 17 bases between them. The CDR3 extends over 16 amino acids. The CDR3 bases are TGCGCCAGCAGCCTACCGACTACCTACCTCACAGATACGCAGTATTTT. Protein: CASSLPTTYLTDTQYF.

The V call is TRBV19, the J call TRBJ1-1; D is perhaps TRBD1 (6 bases). This CDR3 is built from 16 residues. The germline V gene encodes CDR1 LNHDA and CDR2 SQIVND (reference sequence). V was trimmed by 1 base and J by 3 bases, leaving 15 bases between them. The chain's CDR3 is CASSIGLGAVDTEAFF. As DNA, the CDR3 is TGTGCCAGTAGTATAGGATTGGGGGCTGTAGACACTGAAGCTTTCTTT.

This chain uses TRBV4-1 with TRBJ2-3; 11 bases agree with TRBD2. The trim removed 1 base at V and 3 bases at J, leaving 6 bases unmatched. Germline loops: CDR1 MGHRA, CDR2 YSYEKL. The CDR3 sequence is 17 residues long. The CDR3, as DNA: TGCGCCAGCAGCCAAGCCGTGACTAGCGGGGTTACAGATACGCAGTATTTT. Translation: CASSQAVTSGVTDTQYF.

The rearrangement links TRBV27 to TRBJ1-5; maybe TRBD1 (5 bases). This CDR3 has 16 amino acids. In germline, CDR1 is MNHEY, CDR2 SMNVEV (reference sequence). V was cut by 5 bases and J by 1 base, with 15 bases left in between. CDR3 sequence (DNA): TGTGCCAGCAGTCCCTCTCGGGGGGAGAGCAATCAGCCCCAGCATTTT. This translates into CASSPSRGESNQPQHF.

In this sample, this clone turned up once. V usage is TRBV9 and J usage is TRBJ1-6; TRBD1 might be the D (5 bases). Trimming removed 0 bases from V and 6 bases from J, with 13 bases in between. CDR1 SGDLS and CDR2 YYNGEE come from the germline V gene. The CDR3 loop spans 16 amino acids. In DNA, the CDR3 is TGTGCCAGCAGCGTAGGAGGTAGGGGAACTAATTCACCCCTCCACTTT. The encoded protein is CASSVGGRGTNSPLHF.